What follows describes a single T cell receptor (beta chain). Antigen unknown. Patients who had autoimmune disease history or got systemic immunosuppression were left out. Trimming left V 0 bases short and J 10 bases short, with 10 bases between. CDR1 and CDR2 from the germline V gene are SGHNT and YYREEE (reference sequence). The CDR3 loop spans 12 amino acids. The data belong to a study of OX40 agonist ivuxolimab in advanced cancers. General study findings and limits: Expanded clones were, on average, more numerous among CD8+ T cells than CD4+. With doses of 0.1 to 3.0 mg/kg, CD4+ and CD8+ blood T cells had undergone clonal expansion by week 6. Low levels of normalized T-cell clonal expansion also appeared in some nonresponders.

Clones were read by immunoSEQ multiplex PCR, and TCRdb kept only the in-frame ones, dropping some. The sample includes 40,000 to 55,000 clones, 80% to 85% seen only once; the top ten take approximately 20%. V usage is TRBV5-4 and J usage is TRBJ1-1; the D is unclear. This receptor was taken from an adult with an advanced solid tumor such as melanoma, head and neck, liver or kidney cancer. The specimen comprised CD4+ or CD8+ T cells sorted from blood, sampled in a trial of the OX40 agonist ivuxolimab. DNA for the CDR3: TGTGCCAGCAGCTTGGCCGCAGGTGGAGCTTTCTTT. Its translation: CASSLAAGGAFF.